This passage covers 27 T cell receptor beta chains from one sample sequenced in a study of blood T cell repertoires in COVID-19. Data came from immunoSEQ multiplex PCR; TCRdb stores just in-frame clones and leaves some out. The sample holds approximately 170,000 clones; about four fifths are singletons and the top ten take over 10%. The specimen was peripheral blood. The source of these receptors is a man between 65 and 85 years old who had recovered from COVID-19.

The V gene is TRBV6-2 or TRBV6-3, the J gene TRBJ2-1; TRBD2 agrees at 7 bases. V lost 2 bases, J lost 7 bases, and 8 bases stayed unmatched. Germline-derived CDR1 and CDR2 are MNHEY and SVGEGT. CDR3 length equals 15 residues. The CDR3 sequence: CASSYRRRERNEQFF. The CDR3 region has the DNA TGTGCCAGCAGTTACCGTAGGCGGGAGCGTAATGAGCAGTTCTTC.

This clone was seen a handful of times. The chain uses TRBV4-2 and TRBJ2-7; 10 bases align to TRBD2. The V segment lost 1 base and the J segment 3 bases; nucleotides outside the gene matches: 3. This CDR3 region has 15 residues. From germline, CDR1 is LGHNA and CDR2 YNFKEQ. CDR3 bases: TGTGCCAGCAGCCAAGTAGCGGGAGGAAACTACGAGCAGTACTTC. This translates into CASSQVAGGNYEQYF.

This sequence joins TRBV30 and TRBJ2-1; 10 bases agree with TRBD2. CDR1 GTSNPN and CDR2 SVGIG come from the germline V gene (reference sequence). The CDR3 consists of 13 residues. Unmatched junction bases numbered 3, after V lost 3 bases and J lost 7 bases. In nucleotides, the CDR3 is TGTGCCTGGAGCCTAGCGGGGGTAAATGAGCAGTTCTTC. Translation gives CAWSLAGVNEQFF.

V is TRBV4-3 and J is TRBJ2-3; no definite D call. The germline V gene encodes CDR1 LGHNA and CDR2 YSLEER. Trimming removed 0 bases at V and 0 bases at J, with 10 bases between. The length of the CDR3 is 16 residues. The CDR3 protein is CASSQESPSSTDTQYF. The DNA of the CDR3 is TGCGCCAGCAGCCAAGAATCCCCCTCTAGCACAGATACGCAGTATTTT.

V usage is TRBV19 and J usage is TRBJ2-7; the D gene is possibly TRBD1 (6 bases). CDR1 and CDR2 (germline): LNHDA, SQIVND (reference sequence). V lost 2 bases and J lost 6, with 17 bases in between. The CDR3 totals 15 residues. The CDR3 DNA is TGTGCCAGTAGTATACTGGCAGGGGCACAGAGCGAGCAGTACTTC. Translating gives CASSILAGAQSEQYF.

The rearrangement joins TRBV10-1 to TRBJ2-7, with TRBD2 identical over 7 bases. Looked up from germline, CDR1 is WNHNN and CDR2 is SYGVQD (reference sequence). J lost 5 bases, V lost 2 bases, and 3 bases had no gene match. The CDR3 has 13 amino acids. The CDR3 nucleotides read TGCGCCAGCAGTGAGAGCGGGATGGACGAGCAGTACTTC. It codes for CASSESGMDEQYF.

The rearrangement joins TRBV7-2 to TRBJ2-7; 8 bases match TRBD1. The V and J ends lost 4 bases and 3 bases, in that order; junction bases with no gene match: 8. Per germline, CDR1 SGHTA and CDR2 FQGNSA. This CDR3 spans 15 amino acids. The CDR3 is CASSSRGQAFYEQYF. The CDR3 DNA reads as TGTGCCAGCAGCTCCCGGGGACAGGCGTTCTACGAGCAGTACTTC.

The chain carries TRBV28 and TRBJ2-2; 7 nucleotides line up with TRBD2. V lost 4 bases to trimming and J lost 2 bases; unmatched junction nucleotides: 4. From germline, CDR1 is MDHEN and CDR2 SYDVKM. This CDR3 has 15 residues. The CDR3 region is CASSSGLKNTGELFF. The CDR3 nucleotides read TGTGCCAGCAGTTCGGGACTAAAAAACACCGGGGAGCTGTTTTTT.

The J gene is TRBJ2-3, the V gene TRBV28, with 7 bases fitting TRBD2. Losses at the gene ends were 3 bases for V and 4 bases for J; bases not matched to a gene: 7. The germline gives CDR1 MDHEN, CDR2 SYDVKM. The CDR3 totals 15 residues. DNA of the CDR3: TGTGCCAGCAGTTTCGAGGGCGGGAGTCCAGATACGCAGTATTTT. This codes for CASSFEGGSPDTQYF.

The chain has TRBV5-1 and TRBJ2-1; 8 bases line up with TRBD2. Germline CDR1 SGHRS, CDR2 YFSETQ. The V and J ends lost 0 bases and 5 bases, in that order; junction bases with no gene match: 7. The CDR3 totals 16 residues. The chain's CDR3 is CASSLALSGGDNEQFF. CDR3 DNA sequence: TGCGCCAGCAGCTTGGCCCTGAGCGGGGGTGACAATGAGCAGTTCTTC.

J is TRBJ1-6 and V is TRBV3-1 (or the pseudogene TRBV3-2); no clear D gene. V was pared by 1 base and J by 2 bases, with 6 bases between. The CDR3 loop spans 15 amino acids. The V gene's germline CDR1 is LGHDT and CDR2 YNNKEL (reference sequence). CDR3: CASSQAWPYNSPLHF. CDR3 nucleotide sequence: TGTGCCAGCAGCCAAGCCTGGCCCTATAATTCACCCCTCCACTTT.

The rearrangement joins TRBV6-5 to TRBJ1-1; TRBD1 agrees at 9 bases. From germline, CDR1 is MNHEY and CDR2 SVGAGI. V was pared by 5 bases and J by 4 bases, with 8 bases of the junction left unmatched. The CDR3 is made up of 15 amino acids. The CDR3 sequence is CASSLPGTGFTEAFF. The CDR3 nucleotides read TGTGCCAGCAGTCTTCCCGGGACAGGGTTCACTGAAGCTTTCTTT.

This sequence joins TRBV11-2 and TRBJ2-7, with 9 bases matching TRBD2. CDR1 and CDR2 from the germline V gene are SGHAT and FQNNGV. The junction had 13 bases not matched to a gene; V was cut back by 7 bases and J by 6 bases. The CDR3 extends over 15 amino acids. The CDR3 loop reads CASILSLAGPGEQYF. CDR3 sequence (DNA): TGTGCCAGCATCCTCTCCCTAGCGGGGCCGGGCGAGCAGTACTTC.

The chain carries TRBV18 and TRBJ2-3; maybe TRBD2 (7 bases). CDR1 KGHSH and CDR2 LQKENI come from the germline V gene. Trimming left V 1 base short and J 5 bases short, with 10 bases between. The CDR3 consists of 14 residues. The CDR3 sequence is CASSPLGGGDTQYF. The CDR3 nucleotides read TGTGCCAGCTCACCACTGGGAGGGGGAGATACGCAGTATTTT.

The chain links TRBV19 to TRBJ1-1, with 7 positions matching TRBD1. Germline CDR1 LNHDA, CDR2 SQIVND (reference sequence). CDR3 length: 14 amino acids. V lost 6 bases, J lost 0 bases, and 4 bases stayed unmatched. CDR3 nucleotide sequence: TGTGCCAGTAGAGAGACAGGGCTGAACACTGAAGCTTTCTTT. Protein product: CASRETGLNTEAFF.

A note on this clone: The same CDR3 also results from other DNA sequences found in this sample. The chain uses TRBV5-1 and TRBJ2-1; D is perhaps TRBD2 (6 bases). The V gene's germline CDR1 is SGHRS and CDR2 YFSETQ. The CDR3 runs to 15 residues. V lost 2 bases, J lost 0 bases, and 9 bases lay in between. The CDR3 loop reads CASSLDGSSYNEQFF. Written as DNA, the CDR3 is TGCGCCAGCAGCTTAGACGGGAGCTCCTACAATGAGCAGTTCTTC.

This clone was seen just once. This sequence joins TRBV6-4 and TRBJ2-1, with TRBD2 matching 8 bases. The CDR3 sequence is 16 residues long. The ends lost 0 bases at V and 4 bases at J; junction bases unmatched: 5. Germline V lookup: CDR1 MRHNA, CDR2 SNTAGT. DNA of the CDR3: TGTGCCAGCAGTGACTCAGCGAGCGGGGGTTACAATGAGCAGTTCTTC. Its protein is CASSDSASGGYNEQFF.

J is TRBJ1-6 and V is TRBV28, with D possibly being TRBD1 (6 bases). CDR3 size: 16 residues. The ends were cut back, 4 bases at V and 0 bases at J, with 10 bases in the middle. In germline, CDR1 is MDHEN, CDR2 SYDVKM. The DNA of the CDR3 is TGTGCCAGCAGTTCCCAGGGGATCTCCTATAATTCACCCCTCCACTTT. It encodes CASSSQGISYNSPLHF.

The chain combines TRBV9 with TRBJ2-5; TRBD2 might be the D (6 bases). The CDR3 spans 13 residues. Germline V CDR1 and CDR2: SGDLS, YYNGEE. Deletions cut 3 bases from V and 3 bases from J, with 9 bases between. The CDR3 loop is CASSAAGKETQYF. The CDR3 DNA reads TGTGCCAGCAGCGCCGCGGGGAAAGAGACCCAGTACTTC.

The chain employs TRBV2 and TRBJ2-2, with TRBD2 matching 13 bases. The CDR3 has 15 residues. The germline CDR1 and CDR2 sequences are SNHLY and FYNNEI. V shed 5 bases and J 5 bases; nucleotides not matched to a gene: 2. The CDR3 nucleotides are TGTGCCAGCAGTAGACTAGCGGGAGGTACCGGGGAGCTGTTTTTT. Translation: CASSRLAGGTGELFF. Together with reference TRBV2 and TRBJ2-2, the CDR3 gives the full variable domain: EPEVTQTPSHQVTQMGQEVILRCVPISNHLYFYWYRQILGQKVEFLVSFYNNEISEKSEIFDDQFSVERPDGSNFTLKIRSTKLEDSAMYFCASSRLAGGTGELFFGEGSRLTVL.

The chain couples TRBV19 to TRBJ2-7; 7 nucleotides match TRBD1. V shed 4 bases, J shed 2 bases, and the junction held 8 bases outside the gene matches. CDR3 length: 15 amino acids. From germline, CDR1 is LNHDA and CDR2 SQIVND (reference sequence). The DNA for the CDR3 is TGTGCCAGTAGTAGAGCCGGGACAGAGGCCTACGAGCAGTACTTC. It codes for CASSRAGTEAYEQYF. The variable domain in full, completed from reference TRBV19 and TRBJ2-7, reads DGGITQSPKYLFRKEGQNVTLSCEQNLNHDAMYWYRQDPGQGLRLIYYSQIVNDFQKGDIAEGYSVSREKKESFPLTVTSAQKNPTAFYLCASSRAGTEAYEQYFGPGTRLTVT.

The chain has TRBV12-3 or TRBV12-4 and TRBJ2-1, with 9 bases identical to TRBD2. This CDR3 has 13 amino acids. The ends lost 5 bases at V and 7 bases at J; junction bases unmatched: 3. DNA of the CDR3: TGTGCCAGCAGTGTTAGCGGGAGTAATGAGCAGTTCTTC. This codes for CASSVSGSNEQFF.

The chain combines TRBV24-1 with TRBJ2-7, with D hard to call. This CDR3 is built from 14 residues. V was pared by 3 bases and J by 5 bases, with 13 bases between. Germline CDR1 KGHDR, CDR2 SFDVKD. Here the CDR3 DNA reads TGTGCCACCAGTGATCTGAAAAAGAGTGACGAGCAGTACTTC. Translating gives CATSDLKKSDEQYF.

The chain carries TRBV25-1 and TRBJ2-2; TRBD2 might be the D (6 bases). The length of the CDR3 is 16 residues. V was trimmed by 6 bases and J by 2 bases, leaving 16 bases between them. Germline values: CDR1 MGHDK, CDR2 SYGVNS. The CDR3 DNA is TGTGCCAGCAGCCCTATGGGGGGACCCAACACCGGGGAGCTGTTTTTT. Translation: CASSPMGGPNTGELFF.

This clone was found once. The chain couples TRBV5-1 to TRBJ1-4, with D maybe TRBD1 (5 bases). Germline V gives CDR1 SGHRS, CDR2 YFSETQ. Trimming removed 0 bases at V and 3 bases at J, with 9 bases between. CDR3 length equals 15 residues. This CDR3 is CASSLVSGANEKLFF. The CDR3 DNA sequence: TGCGCCAGCAGCTTGGTATCGGGGGCTAATGAAAAACTGTTTTTT.

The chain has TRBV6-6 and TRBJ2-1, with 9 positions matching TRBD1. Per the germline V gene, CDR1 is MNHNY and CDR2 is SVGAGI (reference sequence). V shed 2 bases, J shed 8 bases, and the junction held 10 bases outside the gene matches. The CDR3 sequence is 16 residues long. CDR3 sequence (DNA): TGTGCCAGCAGTTACACGCCCGGGACAGGGATAGATGAGCAGTTCTTC. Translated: CASSYTPGTGIDEQFF.

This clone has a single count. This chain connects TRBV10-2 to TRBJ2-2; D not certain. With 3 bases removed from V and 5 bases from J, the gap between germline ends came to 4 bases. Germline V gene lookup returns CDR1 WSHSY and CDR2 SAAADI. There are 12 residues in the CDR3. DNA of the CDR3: TGCGCCAGCAGTGATAAAACCGGGGAGCTGTTTTTT. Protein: CASSDKTGELFF.